The clone carrying this TCR beta chain has just a few counts. Additional DNA sequences in this sample encode the identical CDR3. Participants came from some 23 US areas, aged roughly 18 to 89 years. This CDR3 is 13 amino acids long. V was clipped by 3 bases and J by 5 bases; unmatched bases: 3. Germline V gives CDR1 SNHLY, CDR2 FYNNEI. The entry originates in a study of blood T cell repertoires in COVID-19. Study in general: Sites across the United States, Italy and Spain contributed samples from acute and convalescent COVID-19. T cells, B-cell-depleted T cells, or PBMCs supplied cDNA or gDNA.

TCRdb keeps only in-frame clones here, not all; method: immunoSEQ multiplex PCR. Among roughly 260,000 clones listed, over 80% were seen once. The chain joins TRBV2 to TRBJ2-7, with 8 bases that match TRBD1. Sequenced material: PBMCs or T cells enriched from blood (not recorded which). The clonotype comes from a human donor in a cohort exposed to, infected with or recovered from COVID-19 (not recorded which). The donor label of this sample is uncertain. Here the CDR3 DNA reads TGTGCCAGCAGTGACAGGGGGCTCGACGAGCAGTACTTC. Amino acids: CASSDRGLDEQYF.